A single sample gave rise to the 16 T cell receptor beta chains below, sequenced in a study of shared clonotypes between healthy human individuals. Assay: immunoSEQ multiplex PCR; the TCRdb copy retains only in-frame clones and omits some. Of millions of clones in the sample, approximately 94% were seen once. Sequencing was performed on naive CD4+ T cells sorted from blood. Subset described: CD45RA+ positively selected. The receptors stem from a young man in good health.

This chain connects TRBV4-1 to TRBJ1-2; 7 bases are shared with TRBD1. In germline, CDR1 is MGHRA, CDR2 YSYEKL. There are 16 residues in the CDR3. J gave up 0 bases and V 1 base, and 5 bases lay outside the gene matches. CDR3 region: CASSQGQGPTNYGYTF. CDR3 DNA: TGCGCCAGCAGCCAAGGACAGGGTCCGACTAACTATGGCTACACCTTC.

The genes are TRBV2 and TRBJ2-3; 12 nucleotides agree with TRBD2. The CDR3 is 18 amino acids. With V trimmed by 1 base and J by 0 bases, 5 bases remained unmatched. CDR1 is SNHLY and CDR2 is FYNNEI in the germline V gene. The DNA for the CDR3 is TGTGCCAGCAGTGAAGGACTAGCGGGAGCTACTAGCACAGATACGCAGTATTTT. Its translation is CASSEGLAGATSTDTQYF.

V and J are TRBV5-6 and TRBJ1-2; D is unresolved. Trimming stripped 7 bases from V and 1 base from J, with 11 bases between. The CDR3 consists of 13 residues. Germline-derived CDR1 and CDR2 are SGHDT and YYEEEE. The chain's CDR3 is CASGPRSNYGYTF. Written as DNA, the CDR3 is TGTGCCAGCGGACCACGGAGTAACTATGGCTACACCTTC.

V usage is TRBV7-9 and J usage is TRBJ1-1; unclear D gene. V was shortened by 1 base and J by 1 base, with 10 bases between the two germline ends. The CDR3 loop spans 15 amino acids. Looked up from germline, CDR1 is SEHNR and CDR2 is FQNEAQ (reference sequence). In nucleotides, the CDR3 is TGTGCCAGCAGCTTAGGTCCGACGGCGAACACTGAAGCTTTCTTT. It yields the protein CASSLGPTANTEAFF. The full variable domain, with the rest looked up from reference TRBV7-9 and TRBJ1-1, is DTGVSQNPRHKITKRGQNVTFRCDPISEHNRLYWYRQTLGQGPEFLTYFQNEAQLEKSRLLSDRFSAERPKGSFSTLEIQRTEQGDSAMYLCASSLGPTANTEAFFGQGTRLTVV.

J is TRBJ1-1 and V is TRBV4-1, with TRBD1 identical over 10 bases. The CDR3 has 16 residues. Germline CDR1 reads MGHRA; CDR2 reads YSYEKL. The J segment lost 0 bases and the V segment lost 0 bases, leaving 1 base of the junction unmatched. The CDR3 region has the DNA TGCGCCAGCAGCCAAGAGACAGGGGGCTTGAACACTGAAGCTTTCTTT. Translation gives CASSQETGGLNTEAFF.

The rearrangement uses TRBV6-1 and TRBJ2-7; D might be TRBD2 (6 bases). The V end was cut by 6 bases, the J end by 4 bases, with 19 bases between. The CDR3 covers 15 residues. Germline values: CDR1 MNHNS, CDR2 SASEGT. CDR3 amino acids: CASRFIGFGTYEQYF. CDR3 sequence (DNA): TGTGCCAGCAGATTTATAGGGTTCGGGACTTACGAGCAGTACTTC.

The chain uses TRBV30 and TRBJ2-5; a possible D gene is TRBD1 (6 bases). The end of the DNA fits TRBJ2-7 better, so the J call may be wrong. CDR1 is GTSNPN, CDR2 SVGIG, per germline (reference sequence). CDR3 length equals 13 residues. CDR3 DNA sequence: TGTGCCTGGAGTGTACAGGGATCGCGCGAGCAGTACTTC. Translated: CAWSVQGSREQYF.

The genes are TRBV28 and TRBJ2-7; D could derive from TRBD1 or TRBD2 (5 bases each). With 6 bases removed from V and 9 bases from J, the gap between germline ends came to 21 bases. The CDR3 covers 14 residues. The germline V gene has CDR1 MDHEN and CDR2 SYDVKM. In nucleotides, the CDR3 is TGTGCCAGCAGCTCCGGGACGGCCCCAAGTGGGCAGTACTTC. Encoded protein: CASSSGTAPSGQYF.

This chain links TRBV5-8 with TRBJ2-5; D may be TRBD1 (5 bases). Germline CDR1 reads SGHTS; CDR2 reads YDEGEE. Trimming pared 5 bases from V and 1 base from J, leaving 9 bases between. The CDR3 has 13 amino acids. The CDR3 coding sequence is TGTGCCAGCAGACGACAGCTCCAAGAGACCCAGTACTTC. The encoded protein is CASRRQLQETQYF.

This rearrangement joins TRBV28 to TRBJ2-1; TRBD2 agrees at 15 bases. V gave up 5 bases and J gave up 6 bases; unmatched junction bases: 11. The CDR3 loop spans 18 amino acids. Looked up from germline, CDR1 is MDHEN and CDR2 is SYDVKM. CDR3 in amino acids: CASSPISRTSGRANEQFF. As DNA, the CDR3 is TGTGCCAGCAGTCCTATAAGCCGGACTAGCGGGAGGGCCAATGAGCAGTTCTTC.

This sequence joins TRBV30 and TRBJ1-6; D not certain. CDR1 and CDR2 from the germline V gene are GTSNPN and SVGIG (reference sequence). V lost 1 base, J lost 7 bases, and 14 bases lay in between. The CDR3 covers 15 residues. The CDR3 DNA follows: TGTGCCTGGAGTGGCCCTGGCGATGGAAATTCACCCCTCCACTTT. Its translation is CAWSGPGDGNSPLHF. The full variable domain, in which reference TRBV30 and TRBJ1-6 provide the parts outside the CDR3, is SQTIHQWPATLVQPVGSPLSLECTVEGTSNPNLYWYRQAAGRGLQLLFYSVGIGQISSEVPQNLSASRPQDRQFILSSKKLLLSDSGFYLCAWSGPGDGNSPLHFGNGTRLTVT.

Here the CDR3 DNA reads TGCGCCAGCAGCTTGGGGTTTATCAGTGGGGCGGAGCAGTTCTTC. It translates to CASSLGFISGAEQFF. The chain combines TRBV5-1 with TRBJ2-1; tentative D call: TRBD1 (5 bases). The CDR3 runs 15 residues. Trimming pared 0 bases from V and 10 bases from J, leaving 17 bases between. Germline-derived CDR1 and CDR2 are SGHRS and YFSETQ.

The V call is TRBV5-4, the J call TRBJ1-3; tentatively, D is TRBD1 (6 bases). CDR1 SGHNT and CDR2 YYREEE come from the germline V gene (reference sequence). The CDR3 runs to 14 residues. Trimming left V 3 bases short and J 0 bases short, with 7 bases between. Here the CDR3 reads CASSSQGSGNTIYF. In DNA form, the CDR3 reads TGTGCCAGCAGCTCACAGGGCTCTGGAAACACCATATATTTT.

This sequence joins TRBV7-9 and TRBJ2-2; 7 bases are shared with TRBD2. Losses at the gene ends were 8 bases for V and 2 bases for J; bases not matched to a gene: 8. The CDR3 loop spans 15 amino acids. Germline CDR1 reads SEHNR; CDR2 reads FQNEAQ (reference sequence). The DNA for the CDR3 is TGTGCCAGCGACCGTCGCGGGGGAAACACCGGGGAGCTGTTTTTT. Translation: CASDRRGGNTGELFF.

This clone has more than one count but fewer than ten. Other DNA sequences in this specimen translate into the identical CDR3. The rearrangement joins TRBV10-3 to TRBJ2-1; TRBD2 matches 10 bases. CDR1 and CDR2 (germline): ENHRY, SYGVKD. With V trimmed by 4 bases and J by 0 bases, 0 bases remained unmatched. CDR3 length: 15 residues. The CDR3 reads CAISASGSSYNEQFF. CDR3 nucleotides: TGTGCCATCAGTGCTAGCGGGAGCTCCTACAATGAGCAGTTCTTC.

On this clone: Other nucleotide sequences in the sample specify the same CDR3. The chain is built from TRBV18 and TRBJ2-3, with D unclear. Per germline, CDR1 KGHSH and CDR2 LQKENI. Trimming pared 0 bases from V and 6 bases from J, leaving 4 bases between. The CDR3 covers 12 residues. The CDR3 coding sequence is TGTGCCAGCTCACCACCGGGGGATACGCAGTATTTT. Encoded protein: CASSPPGDTQYF.